This T cell receptor beta chain was recovered during a study of T cells in Graves' hyperthyroidism and ophthalmopathy. Germline V gives CDR1 MGHRA, CDR2 YSYEKL. The CDR3 length is 17 residues. V lost 2 bases and J lost 5, with 18 bases in between. Whole-study results and caveats: By a 13 V-J model, ophthalmopathy was set apart from stable hyperthyroidism. The blood repertoire included most of the expanded thyroid clonotypes above 0.001.

This clonotype was picked up one time. The antigen remains undetermined. Hyperthyroidism, newly diagnosed and lasting under 2 months, affected patients aged 18 to 65. Clinicians diagnosed patients from clinical symptoms, serum thyroxine and TRAb, thyroid ultrasound and orbital computed tomography. TCR beta CDR3 sequences were amplified from RNA transcripts. The TCR CDR3 was amplified in a first-round RT-PCR using the HTBI primer set. TCRdb re-derived calls from the multiplex PCR reads in MiXCR, one entry per CDR3 protein. The sample has fewer than 700,000 distinct CDR3 sequences; 15% to 20% are singletons.

The clonotype comes from a woman in her 30s with Graves' hyperthyroidism. This chain links TRBV4-1 with TRBJ2-2; the D gene could be TRBD1 or TRBD2 (6 bases each). Sequenced: blood. The CDR3 nucleotides read TGCGCCAGCAGCCAAAACACAGGGACTCGTAGGACCGGGGAGCTGTTTTTT. Translation gives CASSQNTGTRRTGELFF.